This is a list of T cell receptor beta chains from one sample in a study of blood T cell repertoires in COVID-19. Repertoires were generated with immunoSEQ multiplex PCR, while TCRdb's copy carries only in-frame clones and drops some. The data contain more than 200,000 clones, roughly 80% of them seen just once; the ten biggest clones take up about 8.9%. What was sequenced was peripheral blood. The receptors were gathered from a man older than 75 with acute or convalescent COVID-19. Both conserved end residues are part of each CDR3. Each record gives: D gene, V gene, J gene, clone size, CDR3 protein, CDR3 DNA. A D gene is named only where the DNA matches it firmly. Size tells how often a clone was seen (once, few, many) or the class of an expanded clone, and some rows leave it out.

-	TRBV7-9	TRBJ1-5	-	CASSRDLQPQHF	TGTGCCAGCAGCCGGGACTTACAGCCCCAGCATTTT
-	TRBV6-5	TRBJ1-4	-	CASISLGLEGEKLFF	TGTGCCAGCATCTCGCTGGGTCTGGAGGGGGAAAAACTGTTTTTT
TRBD2	TRBV18	TRBJ2-1	-	CASSQRAGVYNEQFF	TGTGCCAGCTCACAGCGAGCGGGGGTCTACAATGAGCAGTTCTTC
TRBD1	TRBV2	TRBJ1-1	many	CASRKGTGGVAFF	TGTGCCAGCAGGAAAGGGACAGGGGGGGTAGCTTTCTTT
TRBD1	TRBV27	TRBJ2-5	once	CASSLKQGAWETQYF	TGTGCCAGCAGTTTAAAGCAGGGGGCTTGGGAGACCCAGTACTTC
TRBD1	TRBV7-6	TRBJ1-2	-	CASSLNQPGTGGKGYTF	TGTGCCAGCAGCTTAAACCAGCCCGGGACAGGGGGAAAGGGCTACACCTTC
-	TRBV24-1	TRBJ2-7	-	CATSDPTTVPYEQYF	TGTGCCACCAGTGATCCCACGACAGTTCCCTACGAGCAGTACTTC
TRBD2	TRBV7-8	TRBJ2-1	-	CASSGRLAGKLFEQFF	TGTGCCAGCAGCGGACGACTAGCGGGAAAGCTGTTTGAGCAGTTCTTC
-	TRBV18	TRBJ1-1	-	CASSPDHGGRSFNTEAFF	TGTGCCAGCTCACCCGATCACGGGGGGCGTTCTTTTAACACTGAAGCTTTCTTT
-	TRBV5-1	TRBJ1-2	-	CASSPGQSALPNYGYTF	TGCGCCAGCAGCCCCGGACAGAGCGCTCTTCCTAACTATGGCTACACCTTC
-	TRBV5-1	TRBJ2-2	-	CASSPGGRSNTGELFF	TGCGCCAGCAGCCCCGGGGGGCGCTCGAACACCGGGGAGCTGTTTTTT
-	TRBV5-5	TRBJ2-1	-	CASSLSTGVEQFF	TGTGCCAGCAGCCTCTCTACGGGGGTGGAGCAGTTCTTC
TRBD1	TRBV14	TRBJ2-7	once	CASSQGGGQGVYEQYF	TGTGCCAGCAGCCAAGGGGGGGGACAGGGCGTTTACGAGCAGTACTTC
TRBD1	TRBV27	TRBJ2-6	once	CASSRQGASGANVLTF	TGTGCCAGCAGTCGACAGGGGGCTTCTGGGGCCAACGTCCTGACTTTC
-	TRBV28	TRBJ1-3	once	CASSLYDFSGNTIYF	TGTGCCAGCAGTTTATACGACTTCTCTGGAAACACCATATATTTT
TRBD2	TRBV7-9	TRBJ2-1	once	CASSFIKGGGTNEQFF	TGTGCCAGCAGCTTCATTAAGGGCGGGGGAACCAATGAGCAGTTCTTC